Following are 24 T cell receptor beta chains from one sample sequenced in a study of T-cell memory formation after mild COVID-19. TCRdb analysed the 5' RACE reads with MiXCR anew, one entry per CDR3 protein. This table holds about 400,000 distinct CDR3 sequences, about 20% found once. Sequenced material: PBMCs or a T cell subset sorted from them (not recorded which). These receptors all come from a man between 18 and 29 years old who had mild COVID-19 (a few samples of this study predate the infection). Cell type and time point are not known.

This clonotype was picked up a small number of times. The V call is TRBV7-9, the J call TRBJ2-3; D is possibly TRBD1 (5 bases). This CDR3 contains 14 residues. V lost 3 bases, J lost 4 bases, and 11 bases lay in between. CDR1 and CDR2 from the germline V gene are SEHNR and FQNEAQ (reference sequence). CDR3 protein: CASSFKGPADTQYF. The CDR3 nucleotides are TGTGCCAGCAGCTTTAAGGGGCCCGCAGATACGCAGTATTTT.

In DNA form, the CDR3 reads TGCAGCGTTGGTGGCGACGGTATTGAAAAACTGTTTTTT. Translating gives CSVGGDGIEKLFF. The rearrangement uses TRBV29-1 and TRBJ1-4; D call uncertain. The germline gives CDR1 SQVTM, CDR2 ANQGSEA. The CDR3 extends over 13 amino acids. V was shortened by 4 bases and J by 7 bases, with 13 bases between the two germline ends.

This clonotype occurred a few times. The chain carries TRBV7-4 and TRBJ2-4; 7 bases line up with TRBD1. Germline CDR1 and CDR2: SGHVT and SQSDAQ. The V gene end was trimmed by 0 bases and the J gene end by 0 bases; junction bases not matched to a gene: 2. This CDR3 has 16 amino acids. In nucleotides, the CDR3 is TGTGCCAGCAGCTTAGCGGACAGGCTAGCCAAAAACATTCAGTACTTC. Amino acid sequence: CASSLADRLAKNIQYF.

J is TRBJ2-5 and V is TRBV13; D perhaps matches TRBD1 (6 bases). The CDR3 is 14 amino acids. The germline gives CDR1 PRHDT, CDR2 FYEKMQ (reference sequence). The V gene lost 5 bases and the J gene lost 5 bases, with 15 bases spanning the gap. In DNA form, the CDR3 reads TGTGCCAGCAGCGATACAGGGTCTTGGGAGACCCAGTACTTC. As protein: CASSDTGSWETQYF.

A few counts support this clonotype. The rearrangement uses TRBV5-5 and TRBJ2-3; D is unresolved. The CDR3 contains 14 residues. The ends were cut back, 0 bases at V and 4 bases at J, with 9 bases in the middle. Germline assignment: CDR1 SGHKS and CDR2 YYEKEE (reference sequence). The DNA of the CDR3 is TGTGCCAGCAGCTTGGCAATGAGGTCAGATACGCAGTATTTT. It specifies CASSLAMRSDTQYF.

J is TRBJ2-7 and V is TRBV14, with D perhaps matching TRBD1 (6 bases). The germline gives CDR1 SGHDN, CDR2 FVKESK. The CDR3 has 20 residues. The V and J ends lost 2 bases and 0 bases respectively, with 26 bases between them. CDR3 in DNA: TGTGCCAGCAGCCAAACCAGGGGCCTTGGATCCCTAGTCAGCTCCTACGAGCAGTACGTC. The encoded protein is CASSQTRGLGSLVSSYEQYV.

On this clonotype: A read error may produce the germline difference seen at one junction end. The CDR3 DNA reads TGTGACAGCAGCCCCTATGATCACACAGATACGCAGTATTTT. Residues: CDSSPYDHTDTQYF. The rearrangement uses TRBV3-1 and TRBJ2-3; no firm D call. The CDR3 runs 14 residues. In germline, CDR1 is LGHDT, CDR2 YNNKEL (reference sequence).

This clonotype appeared a few times. The chain employs TRBV12-3 or TRBV12-4 and TRBJ2-1; 7 positions agree with TRBD1. The CDR3 runs 15 residues. The junction had 8 bases not matched to a gene; V was cut back by 5 bases and J by 4 bases. The DNA for the CDR3 is TGTGCCAGCAGTCCTCCCGGGACAGCTTACAATGAGCAGTTCTTC. This codes for CASSPPGTAYNEQFF.

This clonotype was counted a few times. This rearrangement joins TRBV10-3 to TRBJ2-3; 8 positions agree with TRBD2. Trimming took 6 bases from V and 4 from J; bases not matched to a gene: 6. This CDR3 has 14 residues. Germline V gene sequence: CDR1 ENHRY, CDR2 SYGVKD. Here the CDR3 reads CAIRGAGESDTQYF. The CDR3 DNA reads TGTGCCATCAGAGGAGCGGGGGAATCAGATACGCAGTATTTT.

This clonotype appeared a few times. This chain joins TRBV7-2 and TRBJ2-3; TRBD1 matches 8 bases. The CDR3 has 14 amino acids. Germline V gene data show CDR1 as SGHTA and CDR2 as FQGNSA. V lost 5 bases, J lost 3 bases, and 4 bases stayed unmatched. The CDR3 region is CASSGRGQTDTQYF. In nucleotides, the CDR3 is TGTGCCAGCAGCGGCAGGGGGCAAACAGATACGCAGTATTTT.

The J gene is TRBJ2-5, the V gene TRBV4-1, with 11 bases fitting TRBD2. Germline V CDR1 and CDR2: MGHRA, YSYEKL. The V gene end was trimmed by 2 bases and the J gene end by 5 bases; junction bases not matched to a gene: 13. There are 18 residues in the CDR3. CDR3 coding DNA: TGCGCCAGCAGCCAACGGGTGGTAGCGGGGGGGCTTCAGGAGACCCAGTACTTC. Residues: CASSQRVVAGGLQETQYF.

CDR3 coding DNA: TGTGCCAGCTCACCGAGCAGGCCGGGACAGGGAAACTATGGCTACACCTTC. Its translation is CASSPSRPGQGNYGYTF. The chain has TRBV18 and TRBJ1-2; 9 bases agree with TRBD1. Germline trimming cut 3 bases from V and 2 bases from J; bases unmatched to any gene: 10. CDR1 and CDR2 from the germline V gene are KGHSH and LQKENI. The CDR3 is made up of 17 amino acids.

This clonotype was seen a few times. This chain uses TRBV7-2 with TRBJ2-7; a possible D gene is TRBD2 (7 bases). Trimming removed 2 bases at V and 5 bases at J, with 10 bases between. Looked up from germline, CDR1 is SGHTA and CDR2 is FQGNSA. The CDR3 totals 13 residues. CDR3: CASSLRGGDEQYF. DNA of the CDR3: TGTGCCAGCAGCTTAAGGGGGGGCGACGAGCAGTACTTC.

This clonotype was seen at least ten times. The CDR3 bases are TGTGCCACCAGAGGGAGGGAAGGGCAAGAGACCCAGTACTTC. Protein product: CATRGREGQETQYF. The chain is built from TRBV10-3 and TRBJ2-5, with TRBD2 matching over 7 bases. CDR3 length: 14 residues. Germline V gene data show CDR1 as ENHRY and CDR2 as SYGVKD. The ends lost 10 bases at V and 2 bases at J; junction bases unmatched: 10.

This clonotype showed up just a few times. The gene calls are TRBV6-2 or TRBV6-3 and TRBJ2-5, with D possibly TRBD2 on 5 matching bases. The CDR3 spans 13 residues. Germline CDR1 MNHEY, CDR2 SVGEGT. Between the trimmed V and J ends, which lost 6 bases and 5 bases, there was a span of 13 bases. The CDR3 reads CASSATTGETQYF. The DNA of the CDR3 is TGTGCCAGCAGCGCGACTACCGGCGAGACCCAGTACTTC.

This clonotype was observed a few times. The CDR3 DNA is TGTGCCAGCAGCACGACTACGGCCCGGAATGAGCAGTTCTTC. This sequence encodes CASSTTTARNEQFF. The gene calls are TRBV14 and TRBJ2-1; D is possibly TRBD2 (5 bases). Germline V gene sequence: CDR1 SGHDN, CDR2 FVKESK. Trimming cost V 5 bases and J 7 bases, with 15 bases left between them. The CDR3 loop spans 14 amino acids.

This clonotype came up a few times. The CDR3 reads CASSWTGGNEAFF. In DNA form, the CDR3 reads TGCGCCAGCAGCTGGACAGGGGGCAATGAAGCTTTCTTT. The V and J genes are TRBV5-1 and TRBJ1-1; TRBD1 aligns across 11 bases. The CDR3 has 13 amino acids. Germline V gives CDR1 SGHRS, CDR2 YFSETQ. Germline trimming cut 3 bases from V and 7 bases from J; bases unmatched to any gene: 2.

This clonotype was counted between two and nine times. J is TRBJ1-2 and V is TRBV7-9; 9 positions match TRBD1. CDR1 is SEHNR and CDR2 is FQNEAQ in the germline V gene (reference sequence). The V gene end was trimmed by 4 bases and the J gene end by 8 bases; junction bases not matched to a gene: 8. The CDR3 extends over 14 amino acids. The CDR3 is CASSSQGAAGGYTF. The CDR3 region has the DNA TGTGCCAGCAGCTCACAGGGGGCAGCTGGCGGCTACACCTTC.

This clonotype was found a few times. This sequence joins TRBV11-2 and TRBJ1-6; D not resolved. The germline V gene has CDR1 SGHAT and CDR2 FQNNGV. The germline V and J ends were trimmed by 5 bases and 10 bases, with 12 bases remaining between them. The CDR3 consists of 13 residues. The CDR3 coding sequence is TGTGCCAGCAGCCTCTTGCGTCTATCACCCCTCCACTTT. Its protein product is CASSLLRLSPLHF.

This clonotype has more than one count but fewer than ten. V and J are TRBV9 and TRBJ2-4, with D possibly matching TRBD1 (5 bases). The V end lost 0 bases, the J end lost 1 base, and 11 bases lay between the germline ends. Germline V gene lookup returns CDR1 SGDLS and CDR2 YYNGEE. The CDR3 spans 16 residues. The CDR3 DNA reads as TGTGCCAGCAGCGTAGGGGCAGGGTCGGCCAAAAACATTCAGTACTTC. It encodes CASSVGAGSAKNIQYF.

This clonotype was found a few times. V is TRBV21-1 and J is TRBJ1-2; the table's TRBD1 call for D was not verified on the DNA. TRBV21-1 is given as a pseudogene. The CDR3 loop spans 16 amino acids. Here the CDR3 reads CASLPDLGIANYGYTF. The CDR3 DNA reads as TGTGCCAGCCTACCTGACCTCGGGATAGCTAACTATGGCTACACCTTC.

V is TRBV10-2 and J is TRBJ2-7; a possible D gene is TRBD2 (7 bases). Per the germline V gene, CDR1 is WSHSY and CDR2 is SAAADI. V was pared by 6 bases and J by 4 bases, with 13 bases between. There are 13 residues in the CDR3. CDR3 in DNA: TGCGCCAGCAGAGGGGGGGGCTTTTACGAGCAGTACTTC. Residues: CASRGGGFYEQYF.

The chain employs TRBV5-1 and TRBJ1-3, with D hard to call. Germline lookup yields CDR1 SGHRS and CDR2 YFSETQ. V lost 4 bases, J lost 0 bases, and 8 bases lay in between. This CDR3 has 14 amino acids. CDR3 DNA: TGCGCCAGCAGCACCGTTGGCTCTGGAAACACCATATATTTT. Its translation: CASSTVGSGNTIYF.

The V gene is TRBV6-1, the J gene TRBJ2-5; D ambiguous. Germline CDR1 MNHNS, CDR2 SASEGT. The CDR3 contains 13 residues. Trimming cost V 6 bases and J 7 bases, with 15 bases left between them. The CDR3 DNA sequence: TGTGCCAGCAGGCTAGTTCTCCGAGGGACCCAGTACTTC. Translation: CASRLVLRGTQYF.